This T cell receptor beta chain appears in the sequencing data of a study of post-analysis software for immune sequencing data. The study's findings and limits: Included in a set of about five TRBV segments more frequent in patients than controls were TRBV5-6, TRBV5-1 and TRBV20-1.

The CDR3 has 18 amino acids. Unmatched junction bases numbered 14, after V lost 0 bases and J lost 1 base. Germline values: CDR1 SQVTM, CDR2 ANQGSEA. Note on this clonotype: Its target is not known.

Unique molecular identifiers tagged the TCR beta cDNA libraries. TCRdb redid the calling of the PCR reads with MiXCR, one entry per CDR3 protein. Of some 700,000 distinct CDR3 sequences in the sample, 59% were seen once. The sample consisted of blood. The rearrangement joins TRBV29-1 to TRBJ2-5, with TRBD1 identical over 7 bases. The sequence derives from a girl aged 2 to 10 with multiple sclerosis. The CDR3 sequence is CSVEEIGTDKLFQETQYF. The DNA of the CDR3 is TGCAGCGTTGAAGAGATAGGGACAGATAAACTCTTCCAAGAGACCCAGTACTTC.